The present entry profiles one T cell receptor (beta chain) with its context. The CDR3 is made up of 15 amino acids. Germline values: CDR1 MDHEN, CDR2 SYDVKM. V dropped 2 bases and J dropped 6; count of bases not matched to a gene: 9. The sample originates from a study of cytomegalovirus exposure and HLA in healthy donors. 13 Jbeta primers and 60 Vbeta primers were used for the PCR. Only in-frame clones appear in the TCRdb table, and some are missing; sequencing was by immunoSEQ multiplex PCR. The sample contains 75,000 to 90,000 clones, around 77% of which appear only once. What was sequenced was PBMCs. The TCR was taken from a woman aged 40 to 55 in good health and CMV-seropositive. J is TRBJ1-2 and V is TRBV28, with 7 bases that match TRBD1. The CDR3 protein is CASSLPRGRANGYTF. The CDR3 DNA is TGTGCCAGCAGTTTACCGAGGGGGCGAGCTAATGGCTACACCTTC.